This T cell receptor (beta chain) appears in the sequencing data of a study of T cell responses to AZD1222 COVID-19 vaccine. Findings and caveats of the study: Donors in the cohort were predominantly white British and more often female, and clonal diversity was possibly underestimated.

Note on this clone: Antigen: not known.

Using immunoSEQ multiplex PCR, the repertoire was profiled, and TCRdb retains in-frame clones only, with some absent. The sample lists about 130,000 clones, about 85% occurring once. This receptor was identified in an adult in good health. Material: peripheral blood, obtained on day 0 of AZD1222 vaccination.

The DNA for the CDR3 is TGTGCCAGCTCCAACCAAGAGTCGGGACAGAGTGGGGCTTTCTTT. This sequence encodes CASSNQESGQSGAFF. The gene calls are TRBV18 and TRBJ1-1; 7 bases fit TRBD1. The CDR3 is made up of 15 amino acids. The V and J ends lost 6 bases and 11 bases, in that order; junction bases with no gene match: 18. Germline CDR1 KGHSH, CDR2 LQKENI.